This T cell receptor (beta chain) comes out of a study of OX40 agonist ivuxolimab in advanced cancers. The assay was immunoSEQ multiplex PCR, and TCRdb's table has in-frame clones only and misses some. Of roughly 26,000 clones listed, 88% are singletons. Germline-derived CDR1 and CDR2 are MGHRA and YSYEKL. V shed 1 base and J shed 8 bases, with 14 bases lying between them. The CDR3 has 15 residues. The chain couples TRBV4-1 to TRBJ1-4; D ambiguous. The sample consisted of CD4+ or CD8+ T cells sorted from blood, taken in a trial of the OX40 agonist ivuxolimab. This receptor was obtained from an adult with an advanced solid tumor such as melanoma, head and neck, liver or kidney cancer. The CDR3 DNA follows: TGCGCCAGCAGCCAAGTGGGCCCGTGGGAGGAAAAACTGTTTTTT. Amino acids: CASSQVGPWEEKLFF.